These 30 T cell receptor beta chains share one sample of origin, sequenced in a study of shared clonotypes between healthy human individuals. Profiling relied on immunoSEQ multiplex PCR, and the TCRdb table lists in-frame clones only, not all of them. The table lists around 88,000 clones, 68% of them singletons, with about 50% in the top ten. Sequencing input: memory CD8+ T cells sorted from blood. The sample's subset: CD45RO+ cells pooled with CCR7-negative TemRA cells. The receptors here all came from a man aged 30 to 39 in good health.

The genes are TRBV6-5 and TRBJ1-5; tentatively, D is TRBD1 (6 bases). The CDR3 extends over 14 amino acids. CDR1 and CDR2 (germline): MNHEY, SVGAGI. V lost 8 bases and J lost 0, with 11 bases in between. The CDR3 DNA sequence: TGTGCCAGCCGAACAGGGAATAGCAATCAGCCCCAGCATTTT. It specifies CASRTGNSNQPQHF.

The sample holds a few counts of this clone. The rearrangement links TRBV6-1 to TRBJ2-7; D not certain. The V gene lost 5 bases and the J gene lost 3 bases, with 2 bases spanning the gap. The CDR3 is 10 residues long. The germline V gene has CDR1 MNHNS and CDR2 SASEGT. Written as DNA, the CDR3 is TGTGCCAGCAGTTACTACGAGCAGTACTTC. Translating gives CASSYYEQYF.

The V call is TRBV27, the J call TRBJ2-7; the D gene is possibly TRBD2 (6 bases). This CDR3 contains 14 residues. V shed 5 bases and J shed 5 bases, with 16 bases lying between them. Germline-derived CDR1 and CDR2 are MNHEY and SMNVEV (reference sequence). CDR3 region: CASSPGGGWHEQYF. DNA for the CDR3: TGTGCCAGCAGTCCCGGTGGGGGGTGGCACGAGCAGTACTTC.

This sequence joins TRBV15 and TRBJ2-7, with TRBD2 identical over 10 bases. Germline values: CDR1 LNHNV, CDR2 YYDKDF (reference sequence). This CDR3 comprises 15 residues. J gave up 7 bases and V 5 bases, and 11 bases lay outside the gene matches. The CDR3 DNA reads TGTGCCACCAGCTTCGGGACTAGCGAGCCCCTTGAGCAGTACTTC. Amino acids: CATSFGTSEPLEQYF.

This chain connects TRBV2 to TRBJ2-4; D call uncertain. Germline loops: CDR1 SNHLY, CDR2 FYNNEI. This CDR3 is built from 13 residues. V gave up 4 bases and J gave up 8 bases, with 12 bases separating them. CDR3 residues: CASSVSAGDIQYF. The CDR3 region has the DNA TGTGCCAGCAGTGTCTCGGCTGGGGACATTCAGTACTTC.

This chain links TRBV7-2 with TRBJ1-2; D not certain. This CDR3 contains 14 residues. V was trimmed by 1 base and J by 4 bases, leaving 10 bases between them. CDR1 and CDR2 (germline): SGHTA, FQGNSA. This chain's CDR3 is CASSLGFVSYGYTF. CDR3 coding DNA: TGTGCCAGCAGCTTAGGTTTTGTCTCCTATGGCTACACCTTC.

The V gene is TRBV15, the J gene TRBJ1-4; TRBD1 matches at 8 bases. J lost 4 bases, V lost 6 bases, and 7 bases had no gene match. CDR1 and CDR2 (germline): LNHNV, YYDKDF (reference sequence). The length of the CDR3 is 15 residues. The CDR3, as DNA: TGTGCCACCAGTAGACAGGGGACCCGTAATGAAAAACTGTTTTTT. Its protein is CATSRQGTRNEKLFF.

The V gene is TRBV27, the J gene TRBJ2-3; 12 bases match TRBD2. CDR1 and CDR2 from the germline V gene are MNHEY and SMNVEV (reference sequence). V gave up 3 bases and J gave up 0 bases; unmatched junction bases: 10. This CDR3 has 19 residues. The CDR3 spells CASSFRIPGLAGSTDTQYF. DNA for the CDR3: TGTGCCAGCAGTTTTAGAATTCCGGGACTAGCGGGTAGCACAGATACGCAGTATTTT.

The rearrangement joins TRBV29-1 to TRBJ1-1; TRBD1 might be the D (5 bases). Trimming stripped 7 bases from V and 4 bases from J, with 10 bases between. CDR1 is SQVTM and CDR2 is ANQGSEA in the germline V gene. CDR3 length: 11 amino acids. The CDR3 is CSGRGLTEAFF. DNA for the CDR3: TGCAGCGGTCGGGGACTCACTGAAGCTTTCTTT.

This clone appeared a single time. The J gene is TRBJ2-7, the V gene TRBV30; D remains ambiguous. The CDR3 loop spans 14 amino acids. V was shortened by 3 bases and J by 2 bases, with 14 bases between the two germline ends. Germline CDR1 and CDR2: GTSNPN and SVGIG (reference sequence). The CDR3 nucleotides read TGTGCCTGGAGCGAGCAGTTGACCCCCTACGAGCAGTACTTC. It is translated as CAWSEQLTPYEQYF.

CDR3 sequence (DNA): TGTGCCAGCGGAACGCAGTCTGGTTCACCCCTCCACTTT. It encodes CASGTQSGSPLHF. V and J are TRBV7-2 and TRBJ1-6; unclear D gene. The ends were cut back, 8 bases at V and 9 bases at J, with 14 bases in the middle. Per germline, CDR1 SGHTA and CDR2 FQGNSA. This CDR3 region has 13 residues.

V usage is TRBV6-1 and J usage is TRBJ2-7, with TRBD1 as a possible D gene (6 bases). The CDR3 loop spans 12 amino acids. Per the germline V gene, CDR1 is MNHNS and CDR2 is SASEGT. The germline V and J ends were trimmed by 8 bases and 3 bases, with 11 bases remaining between them. The CDR3 bases are TGTGCCAGCCGGGACATCGACTACGAGCAGTACTTC. This sequence encodes CASRDIDYEQYF.

For this clone: Other DNA variants within this sample encode the same CDR3. The chain joins TRBV7-9 to TRBJ2-1; possible D gene TRBD2, 6 bases. CDR1 is SEHNR, CDR2 FQNEAQ, per germline (reference sequence). This CDR3 region has 14 residues. The V gene lost 0 bases and the J gene lost 3 bases, with 6 bases spanning the gap. Here the CDR3 DNA reads TGTGCCAGCAGCTTAGCCGGGAGCTACAATGAGCAGTTCTTC. This codes for CASSLAGSYNEQFF.

CDR3 coding DNA: TGTGCCAGCAGTTTATTCGGTAGGGCGTCGGTTTCTGAAGCTTTCTTT. The encoded protein is CASSLFGRASVSEAFF. The rearrangement links TRBV28 to TRBJ1-1; D ambiguous. The CDR3 length is 16 residues. From germline, CDR1 is MDHEN and CDR2 SYDVKM. V dropped 1 base and J dropped 6 bases, with 18 bases sitting between them.

V usage is TRBV6-4 and J usage is TRBJ2-1, with TRBD1 as a possible D gene (5 bases). CDR3 length: 15 amino acids. Germline CDR1 MRHNA, CDR2 SNTAGT. V shed 3 bases and J shed 2 bases, with 11 bases lying between them. DNA for the CDR3: TGTGCCAGCAGTGATGGGGCTGGACCCTACAATGAGCAGTTCTTC. Translated, it gives CASSDGAGPYNEQFF.

A few counts support this clone. Distinct nucleotide sequences in the sample also encode this CDR3. The chain joins TRBV5-4 to TRBJ2-3; D tentatively reads TRBD1 or TRBD2 (5 bases each). Germline V gene data show CDR1 as SGHNT and CDR2 as YYREEE (reference sequence). This CDR3 is 15 amino acids long. Trimming removed 6 bases at V and 2 bases at J, with 16 bases between. CDR3 nucleotides: TGTGCCAGCACCCGACGAGGGGCGGACACAGATACGCAGTATTTT. Protein sequence: CASTRRGADTDTQYF.

This clone was found many times. The genes are TRBV27 and TRBJ2-3; the D is unclear. The CDR3 is 13 amino acids. Germline assignment: CDR1 MNHEY and CDR2 SMNVEV (reference sequence). Trimming removed 3 bases from V and 2 bases from J, with 6 bases in between. CDR3 sequence (DNA): TGTGCCAGCAGTTTGGGCGTCACAGATACGCAGTATTTT. Translating gives CASSLGVTDTQYF.

V and J are TRBV15 and TRBJ1-5; 9 positions agree with TRBD1. Per germline, CDR1 LNHNV and CDR2 YYDKDF (reference sequence). The junction had 6 bases not matched to a gene; V was cut back by 1 base and J by 5 bases. This CDR3 is built from 16 residues. In DNA form, the CDR3 reads TGTGCCACCAGCAGAGGGGGACAGGGATTCTATCAGCCCCAGCATTTT. Translated: CATSRGGQGFYQPQHF.

The sample holds a few counts of this clone. A read error is possible here, since a much larger clone lies one base away. At the DNA level, this CDR3 is encoded by other sequences in the same sample as well. The CDR3 protein is CASSVGSGQSSGNTIYF. DNA of the CDR3: TGTGCCAGCAGCGTAGGATCGGGACAAAGCTCTGGAAACACCATATATTTT. The chain links TRBV9 to TRBJ1-3; D perhaps matches TRBD1 (6 bases). V was cut by 0 bases and J by 0 bases, with 13 bases left in between. Germline-derived CDR1 and CDR2 are SGDLS and YYNGEE. CDR3 length: 17 residues.

In this sample, this clone turned up many times. The chain's CDR3 is CASTSGQGTDTQYF. The DNA for the CDR3 is TGTGCCAGTACCTCAGGCCAGGGCACAGATACGCAGTATTTT. This chain connects TRBV19 to TRBJ2-3, with no clear D. The CDR3 covers 14 residues. Germline V gene sequence: CDR1 LNHDA, CDR2 SQIVND (reference sequence). The ends were cut back, 7 bases at V and 1 base at J, with 12 bases in the middle.

The rearrangement uses TRBV7-8 and TRBJ2-2, with D maybe TRBD1 (5 bases). The CDR3 totals 13 residues. Trimming pared 11 bases from V and 3 bases from J, leaving 13 bases between. Germline V CDR1 and CDR2: SGHVS, FQNEAQ. The DNA for the CDR3 is TGTGCCGGGGCAACGGGCCACACCGGGGAGCTGTTTTTT. Its protein is CAGATGHTGELFF.

A few counts support this clone. The CDR3 coding sequence is TGTGCCAGCAGTTTATTGAGGGAGCGCAATGGCTACACCTTC. It translates to CASSLLRERNGYTF. The chain combines TRBV28 with TRBJ1-2, with D hard to call. Germline assignment: CDR1 MDHEN and CDR2 SYDVKM. The CDR3 loop spans 14 amino acids. V was pared by 1 base and J by 6 bases, with 12 bases between.

The chain uses TRBV7-8 and TRBJ2-7; D call uncertain. The germline V and J ends were trimmed by 1 base and 2 bases, with 12 bases remaining between them. This CDR3 has 15 amino acids. The V gene's germline CDR1 is SGHVS and CDR2 FQNEAQ. The CDR3 reads CASSLGPYSAYEQYF. As DNA, the CDR3 is TGTGCCAGCAGCTTAGGCCCGTACAGTGCCTACGAGCAGTACTTC.

The chain couples TRBV19 to TRBJ2-1; 10 bases are shared with TRBD2. The CDR3 is made up of 15 amino acids. V was pared by 6 bases and J by 9 bases, with 11 bases of the junction left unmatched. Germline V gives CDR1 LNHDA, CDR2 SQIVND (reference sequence). CDR3 DNA: TGTGCCAGTAGAGCGATTCTAGCGGGAGTCGTTGAGCAGTTCTTC. Its translation is CASRAILAGVVEQFF.

This chain connects TRBV6-1 to TRBJ1-1; maybe TRBD1 (5 bases). Germline lookup yields CDR1 MNHNS and CDR2 SASEGT. V lost 8 bases, J lost 1 base, and 14 bases lay in between. The length of the CDR3 is 14 residues. CDR3 DNA sequence: TGTGCCAGCCGCAGGGCCGAAACGAACACTGAAGCTTTCTTT. It is translated as CASRRAETNTEAFF.

The V gene is TRBV7-8, the J gene TRBJ1-3, with TRBD1 matching 7 bases. This CDR3 has 15 residues. The ends lost 5 bases at V and 4 bases at J; junction bases unmatched: 8. Germline values: CDR1 SGHVS, CDR2 FQNEAQ. The CDR3 sequence is CASSGRTGPGNTIYF. The CDR3 bases are TGTGCCAGCAGCGGAAGGACAGGTCCGGGAAACACCATATATTTT.

As concerns this clone: This CDR3 is also generated by other DNA sequences in the sample. This chain links TRBV28 with TRBJ1-2; no clear D. The CDR3 totals 11 residues. The V and J ends lost 5 bases and 5 bases respectively, with 6 bases between them. Germline-derived CDR1 and CDR2 are MDHEN and SYDVKM. The CDR3 loop reads CASSARYGYTF. For the CDR3, the DNA is TGTGCCAGCAGTGCCCGGTATGGCTACACCTTC.

V gene TRBV2 combines with J gene TRBJ2-7; 10 positions agree with TRBD2. J gave up 9 bases and V 6 bases, and 8 bases lay outside the gene matches. The CDR3 has 13 amino acids. From germline, CDR1 is SNHLY and CDR2 FYNNEI. The CDR3: CASSVAGGSRQYF. CDR3 DNA: TGTGCCAGCAGCGTAGCGGGAGGATCAAGGCAGTACTTC.

The chain is built from TRBV19 and TRBJ1-5, with TRBD1 matching 9 bases. The junction had 28 bases not matched to a gene; V was cut back by 9 bases and J by 4 bases. Germline V lookup: CDR1 LNHDA, CDR2 SQIVND (reference sequence). CDR3 size: 21 residues. The CDR3 region has the DNA TGTGCCAGCTCCGTGAAATATAAACCGGGACAGGGTTCAGCCTTGAATCAGCCCCAGCATTTT. Its protein is CASSVKYKPGQGSALNQPQHF.

V and J are TRBV11-1 and TRBJ2-6; the match to TRBD2 covers 9 bases. This CDR3 is 16 amino acids long. The V gene end was trimmed by 6 bases and the J gene end by 2 bases; junction bases not matched to a gene: 5. The germline gives CDR1 SGHAT, CDR2 FQDESV (reference sequence). This CDR3 is CASSSLAGTGANVLTF. DNA of the CDR3: TGTGCCAGCAGTTCTCTAGCGGGAACTGGGGCCAACGTCCTGACTTTC. The whole variable domain, filled in from reference TRBV11-1 and TRBJ2-6, reads EAEVAQSPRYKITEKSQAVAFWCDPISGHATLYWYRQILGQGPELLVQFQDESVVDDSQLPKDRFSAERLKGVDSTLKIQPAELGDSAMYLCASSSLAGTGANVLTFGAGSRLTVL.